These 18 T cell receptor beta chains came from one sample sequenced in a study of cytomegalovirus exposure and HLA in healthy donors. Primers: 60 Vbeta forward and 13 Jbeta reverse. Clones were read by immunoSEQ multiplex PCR, and TCRdb kept only the in-frame ones, dropping some. The sample table sets out under 120,000 clones. The material sequenced was PBMCs. These TCRs come from a middle-aged man in good health and CMV-seronegative.

The V call is TRBV12-5, the J call TRBJ2-7; TRBD1 matches at 7 bases. The CDR3 is 13 amino acids. V shed 5 bases and J 6 bases; nucleotides not matched to a gene: 7. Germline CDR1 and CDR2: LGHNT and FRNRAP. The DNA of the CDR3 is TGTGCTAGTGGTCCCGACAGGGCTGCCGAGCAGTACTTC. This codes for CASGPDRAAEQYF.

The chain is built from TRBV13 and TRBJ2-1, with 8 positions matching TRBD2. With 6 bases clipped from V and 6 bases from J, the junction kept 4 bases outside the gene matches. From germline, CDR1 is PRHDT and CDR2 FYEKMQ (reference sequence). This CDR3 comprises 13 residues. DNA for the CDR3: TGTGCCAGCAGTGGGGCGGGGGGCAATGAGCAGTTCTTC. Protein: CASSGAGGNEQFF.

The chain links TRBV7-9 to TRBJ2-7, with TRBD2 matching 8 bases. The length of the CDR3 is 14 residues. CDR1 is SEHNR, CDR2 FQNEAQ, per germline (reference sequence). With 5 bases clipped from V and 2 bases from J, the junction kept 5 bases outside the gene matches. The CDR3 protein is CASSPRAGAYEQYF. CDR3 bases: TGTGCCAGCAGCCCAAGAGCGGGGGCCTACGAGCAGTACTTC.

CDR3 region: CASTEGTGRETQYF. In DNA, the CDR3 is TGTGCCAGCACGGAGGGGACGGGCAGAGAGACCCAGTACTTC. The chain links TRBV2 to TRBJ2-5, with D possibly matching TRBD2 (6 bases). V was trimmed by 7 bases and J by 4 bases, leaving 16 bases between them. From germline, CDR1 is SNHLY and CDR2 FYNNEI. This CDR3 spans 14 amino acids.

J is TRBJ1-3 and V is TRBV7-2; D remains unclear. The CDR3 has 13 residues. V shed 6 bases and J shed 6 bases, with 12 bases lying between them. CDR1 is SGHTA, CDR2 FQGNSA, per germline. The CDR3 is CASSIPRVNTIYF. CDR3 DNA sequence: TGTGCCAGCAGTATTCCCCGGGTAAACACCATATATTTT.

The rearrangement links TRBV6-6 to TRBJ1-5; D is uncertain. V was trimmed by 7 bases and J by 5 bases, leaving 15 bases between them. The CDR3 runs to 14 residues. Germline assignment: CDR1 MNHNY and CDR2 SVGAGI (reference sequence). The CDR3 coding sequence is TGTGCCAGCACTCCACTGGGAGTTGATCAGCCCCAGCATTTT. Protein product: CASTPLGVDQPQHF.

The chain links TRBV5-4 to TRBJ2-3; 7 bases line up with TRBD1. The CDR3 loop spans 15 amino acids. Germline CDR1 and CDR2: SGHNT and YYREEE (reference sequence). Germline trimming cut 3 bases from V and 2 bases from J; bases unmatched to any gene: 6. The CDR3 loop reads CASSSQGVSTDTQYF. The CDR3 DNA reads TGTGCCAGCAGCTCGCAGGGGGTGTCCACAGATACGCAGTATTTT.

The gene calls are TRBV19 and TRBJ2-7; 8 nucleotides agree with TRBD1. Germline V lookup: CDR1 LNHDA, CDR2 SQIVND (reference sequence). CDR3 length: 13 residues. V lost 6 bases and J lost 3; bases outside the gene matches: 4. The chain's CDR3 is CASRVTGGYEQYF. CDR3 DNA: TGTGCCAGTAGGGTTACAGGGGGCTACGAGCAGTACTTC.

The chain carries TRBV6-1 and TRBJ2-7; D possibly corresponds to TRBD2 (6 bases). The CDR3 is 13 residues long. V gave up 5 bases and J gave up 7 bases, with 15 bases separating them. Germline loops: CDR1 MNHNS, CDR2 SASEGT. In DNA form, the CDR3 reads TGTGCCAGCAGTACCGGGAACGGGGGTGAGCAGTACTTC. Protein sequence: CASSTGNGGEQYF.

The genes are TRBV11-2 and TRBJ2-4, with D tentatively TRBD1 (6 bases). CDR3 length equals 15 residues. With 1 base removed from V and 5 bases from J, the gap between germline ends came to 12 bases. Germline V gene sequence: CDR1 SGHAT, CDR2 FQNNGV. The CDR3 sequence is CASSLVRGRENIQYF. DNA of the CDR3: TGTGCCAGCAGCTTAGTCAGGGGTCGGGAAAACATTCAGTACTTC.

The J gene is TRBJ2-2, the V gene TRBV30; possibly TRBD2 for D (6 bases). The CDR3 consists of 14 residues. V shed 0 bases and J shed 7 bases, with 12 bases lying between them. CDR1 and CDR2 from the germline V gene are GTSNPN and SVGIG (reference sequence). Here the CDR3 reads CAWSVGGAIGELFF. The CDR3, as DNA: TGTGCCTGGAGTGTAGGAGGGGCAATCGGGGAGCTGTTTTTT. The variable domain in full, with the rest retrieved from reference TRBV30 and TRBJ2-2, is SQTIHQWPATLVQPVGSPLSLECTVEGTSNPNLYWYRQAAGRGLQLLFYSVGIGQISSEVPQNLSASRPQDRQFILSSKKLLLSDSGFYLCAWSVGGAIGELFFGEGSRLTVL.

V is TRBV4-1 and J is TRBJ2-7, with TRBD1 identical over 9 bases. The CDR3 totals 15 residues. The germline V gene has CDR1 MGHRA and CDR2 YSYEKL. Trimming removed 1 base from V and 6 bases from J; junction bases left unmatched: 7. The DNA for the CDR3 is TGCGCCAGCAGCCAAGGGACAGGGGTTTACGGCGAGCAGTACTTC. The encoded protein is CASSQGTGVYGEQYF.

The chain has TRBV7-2 and TRBJ2-7, with 10 bases that match TRBD1. Germline trimming cut 5 bases from V and 1 base from J; bases unmatched to any gene: 5. The germline gives CDR1 SGHTA, CDR2 FQGNSA. CDR3 length: 15 amino acids. The CDR3 reads CASSTRTGGSYEQYF. CDR3 in DNA: TGTGCCAGCAGCACTCGGACAGGGGGGTCCTACGAGCAGTACTTC.

The V call is TRBV18, the J call TRBJ2-2; D is possibly TRBD2 (5 bases). The V gene's germline CDR1 is KGHSH and CDR2 LQKENI. V lost 2 bases, J lost 1 base, and 8 bases lay in between. This CDR3 has 15 residues. The CDR3 protein is CASSPFEGNTGELFF. In DNA form, the CDR3 reads TGTGCCAGCTCACCATTTGAGGGGAACACCGGGGAGCTGTTTTTT.

V and J are TRBV7-6 and TRBJ1-1; 9 bases match TRBD1. CDR1 is SGHVS and CDR2 is FNYEAQ in the germline V gene. Trimming removed 5 bases from V and 7 bases from J; junction bases left unmatched: 14. This CDR3 region has 16 residues. The CDR3 DNA sequence: TGTGCCAGCAGCCTAGGCCCCGGGACAGGGTTAGGTGAAGCTTTCTTT. This encodes CASSLGPGTGLGEAFF.

The rearrangement joins TRBV6-5 to TRBJ1-6, with 10 bases identical to TRBD1. With 6 bases clipped from V and 11 bases from J, the junction kept 7 bases outside the gene matches. This CDR3 is built from 14 residues. Germline lookup yields CDR1 MNHEY and CDR2 SVGAGI. CDR3 sequence: CASRADRGPAPLHF. CDR3 nucleotide sequence: TGTGCCAGCAGGGCAGACAGGGGGCCTGCACCCCTCCACTTT.

The chain links TRBV4-3 to TRBJ2-5; 7 nucleotides line up with TRBD1. Trimming cost V 0 bases and J 5 bases; bases outside gene matches: 9. This CDR3 is 16 amino acids long. CDR1 LGHNA and CDR2 YSLEER come from the germline V gene. Here the CDR3 DNA reads TGCGCCAGCAGCCAAGATCTCCGACAGGGACGGGAGACCCAGTACTTC. This encodes CASSQDLRQGRETQYF.

As to this clone: This sample also contains other DNA sequences that code for the same CDR3. The chain has TRBV19 and TRBJ2-7; possible D gene TRBD2, 5 bases. Germline V gene sequence: CDR1 LNHDA, CDR2 SQIVND (reference sequence). Trimming shortened V by 3 bases and J by 1 base, and 7 bases separated the two germline ends. This CDR3 comprises 13 residues. The CDR3 sequence is CASSIPGSYEQYF. Written as DNA, the CDR3 is TGTGCCAGTAGTATTCCGGGATCCTACGAGCAGTACTTC.